The source of this T cell receptor beta chain is a study of beta chain features in type 1 diabetes. Background on the study: Investigators examined some 100,000,000 sorted cells across all samples.

Every isolated RNA sample was fully reverse transcribed, so sequencing captured expressed TCRB transcripts. Clones were sequenced by immunoSEQ multiplex PCR, and TCRdb holds only the in-frame ones, with some missing. This repertoire shows about 160,000 clones, almost 65% found once; its top ten account for about 0.081%. A word on this clone: Its antigen is unknown.

Overall study results and limits: For Type 1 diabetes patients, all four CD4+ subsets carried TCRB CDR3s that were moderately but significantly shorter.

This CDR3 is 14 amino acids long. CDR1 SGHDT and CDR2 YYEEEE come from the germline V gene. The V and J ends lost 0 bases and 6 bases respectively, with 10 bases between them. This clonotype originated in a man aged 25-45 years with type 1 diabetes. Sequenced sample: naive CD4+ T cells from blood. The V and J genes are TRBV5-6 and TRBJ1-5; D is undetermined. This CDR3 reads CASSLGPSFQPQHF. CDR3 DNA sequence: TGTGCCAGCAGCTTGGGTCCCAGTTTTCAGCCCCAGCATTTT. Based on the CDR3 plus reference TRBV5-6 and TRBJ1-5, the full variable domain is DAGVTQSPTHLIKTRGQQVTLRCSPKSGHDTVSWYQQALGQGPQFIFQYYEEEERQRGNFPDRFSGHQFPNYSSELNVNALLLGDSALYLCASSLGPSFQPQHFGDGTRLSIL.